The 31 T cell receptor beta chains below all came from one sample that was sequenced in a study of radiation and T cells in renal cell carcinoma. Profiled with immunoSEQ multiplex PCR; TCRdb holds only in-frame clones, not every one. Of 60,000 to 65,000 clones detected, about 80% appear once; the ten largest clones hold roughly 7%. Time point given: blood 2 weeks post-SBRT. The treatment was: 15 Gy SBRT to primary tumor, nephrectomy 4 weeks later. Sequenced material: blood, taken from a patient whose treatment included radiotherapy and nephrectomy. All receptors derive from a man in his 60s with renal cell carcinoma.

This clone was detected a few times. J is TRBJ1-1 and V is TRBV9; D is unresolved. This CDR3 spans 14 amino acids. V lost 1 base, J lost 2 bases, and 9 bases lay in between. Per germline, CDR1 SGDLS and CDR2 YYNGEE. CDR3 DNA: TGTGCCAGCAGCGTACGCGCAGACAACACTGAAGCTTTCTTT. This sequence encodes CASSVRADNTEAFF.

The chain uses TRBV7-2 and TRBJ2-5; 13 nucleotides line up with TRBD2. This CDR3 region has 16 residues. CDR1 and CDR2 from the germline V gene are SGHTA and FQGNSA. V was pared by 5 bases and J by 5 bases, with 8 bases of the junction left unmatched. CDR3 region: CASSGTSGGALETQYF. In DNA form, the CDR3 reads TGTGCCAGCAGCGGTACTAGCGGGGGGGCCCTGGAGACCCAGTACTTC.

The chain carries TRBV19 and TRBJ1-1; D uncertain. The CDR3 extends over 14 amino acids. The germline V gene encodes CDR1 LNHDA and CDR2 SQIVND (reference sequence). Trimming stripped 7 bases from V and 8 bases from J, with 20 bases between. The CDR3 DNA reads as TGTGCCAGTAAGACGGACGGGAGGCAAGGAGAAGCTTTCTTT. Encoded protein: CASKTDGRQGEAFF.

The chain carries TRBV9 and TRBJ1-3, with 11 bases matching TRBD1. With V trimmed by 6 bases and J by 3 bases, 5 bases remained unmatched. CDR1 is SGDLS, CDR2 YYNGEE, per germline. The CDR3 loop spans 15 amino acids. This CDR3 reads CASKDRGLGGNTIYF. For the CDR3, the DNA is TGTGCCAGCAAGGACAGGGGGCTAGGTGGAAACACCATATATTTT.

The chain couples TRBV6-1 to TRBJ2-1, with TRBD2 matching 11 bases. After removal of 8 bases from V and 6 bases from J, the junction contained 9 bases not matched to a gene. CDR3 length equals 15 residues. Germline V gene sequence: CDR1 MNHNS, CDR2 SASEGT. Here the CDR3 reads CASVNLAGGVNEQFF. The CDR3 coding sequence is TGTGCCAGCGTAAACCTAGCGGGAGGCGTCAATGAGCAGTTCTTC.

The rearrangement joins TRBV30 to TRBJ2-2, with no clear D. V was cut by 3 bases and J by 1 base, with 6 bases left in between. This CDR3 is built from 13 residues. Germline V lookup: CDR1 GTSNPN, CDR2 SVGIG (reference sequence). CDR3 residues: CAWRIRNTGELFF. As DNA, the CDR3 is TGTGCCTGGAGAATTAGGAACACCGGGGAGCTGTTTTTT. The whole variable domain, filled in from reference TRBV30 and TRBJ2-2, reads SQTIHQWPATLVQPVGSPLSLECTVEGTSNPNLYWYRQAAGRGLQLLFYSVGIGQISSEVPQNLSASRPQDRQFILSSKKLLLSDSGFYLCAWRIRNTGELFFGEGSRLTVL.

The V call is TRBV5-1, the J call TRBJ2-7, with TRBD2 matching 10 bases. Germline CDR1 is SGHRS and CDR2 is YFSETQ. The CDR3 extends over 16 amino acids. J lost 0 bases, V lost 5 bases, and 8 bases had no gene match. CDR3 loop: CASRVLAGAPSYEQYF. The CDR3 coding sequence is TGCGCCAGCAGGGTTCTAGCGGGGGCTCCCTCCTACGAGCAGTACTTC.

CDR3 coding DNA: TGTGCCACCCTCGACAGCAGCAGGTACAATGAGCAGTTCTTC. Its translation is CATLDSSRYNEQFF. The chain couples TRBV2 to TRBJ2-1, with a possible D match to TRBD1 (5 bases). Germline V gene lookup returns CDR1 SNHLY and CDR2 FYNNEI. The V and J ends lost 10 bases and 4 bases respectively, with 17 bases between them. CDR3 length: 14 amino acids.

V and J are TRBV7-2 and TRBJ2-7; possible D gene TRBD2, 6 bases. This CDR3 is 16 amino acids long. CDR1 is SGHTA and CDR2 is FQGNSA in the germline V gene. Trimming took 5 bases from V and 3 from J, leaving 20 bases between them. The CDR3 nucleotides read TGTGCCAGCAGCCCAACAAGAGTTGGGGGGTACTACGAGCAGTACTTC. Its translation is CASSPTRVGGYYEQYF. Complete variable domain (other parts from reference TRBV7-2 and TRBJ2-7): GAGVSQSPSNKVTEKGKDVELRCDPISGHTALYWYRQSLGQGLEFLIYFQGNSAPDKSGLPSDRFSAERTGGSVSTLTIQRTQQEDSAVYLCASSPTRVGGYYEQYFGPGTRLTVT.

This chain uses TRBV9 with TRBJ2-5; 7 nucleotides agree with TRBD1. This CDR3 contains 14 residues. V trimming: 3 bases; J trimming: 5 bases; junction bases outside the gene matches: 7. From germline, CDR1 is SGDLS and CDR2 YYNGEE. The CDR3: CASSGTGSLETQYF. The CDR3 region has the DNA TGTGCCAGCAGCGGGACAGGCTCGCTTGAGACCCAGTACTTC.

The V gene is TRBV19, the J gene TRBJ2-1; the match to TRBD2 covers 10 bases. The trim removed 8 bases at V and 0 bases at J, leaving 4 bases unmatched. The CDR3 has 15 residues. Germline loops: CDR1 LNHDA, CDR2 SQIVND (reference sequence). CDR3 bases: TGTGCCAGTGGACTAGCGGATCGCTCCTACAATGAGCAGTTCTTC. Its protein product is CASGLADRSYNEQFF. The entire variable domain, with the rest obtained from reference TRBV19 and TRBJ2-1, is as follows: DGGITQSPKYLFRKEGQNVTLSCEQNLNHDAMYWYRQDPGQGLRLIYYSQIVNDFQKGDIAEGYSVSREKKESFPLTVTSAQKNPTAFYLCASGLADRSYNEQFFGPGTRLTVL.

This clone is a singleton in its sample. The rearrangement uses TRBV7-6 and TRBJ2-1; D is possibly TRBD2 (7 bases). V lost 1 base to trimming and J lost 6 bases, with 19 bases between them. Per germline, CDR1 SGHVS and CDR2 FNYEAQ. The CDR3 runs 17 residues. The CDR3 is CASSLGAAGAQGNEQFF. The CDR3 bases are TGTGCCAGCAGCTTAGGGGCGGCGGGGGCCCAAGGCAATGAGCAGTTCTTC.

This chain joins TRBV4-3 and TRBJ2-4; D may be TRBD1 or TRBD2 (5 bases each). The germline V gene has CDR1 LGHNA and CDR2 YSLEER. The CDR3 loop spans 14 amino acids. Trimming took 1 base from V and 12 from J, leaving 16 bases between them. The CDR3 DNA sequence: TGCGCCAGCAGCCAAGCTCGGGACGCCCTTCCTCAGTACTTC. Residues: CASSQARDALPQYF.

The J gene is TRBJ2-1, the V gene TRBV11-3; D may correspond to TRBD1 or TRBD2 (5 bases each). Per germline, CDR1 SGHNT and CDR2 YENEEA. With 1 base removed from V and 6 bases from J, the gap between germline ends came to 10 bases. This CDR3 region has 14 residues. CDR3 residues: CASSLGDPANEQFF. The CDR3 DNA is TGTGCCAGCAGCTTAGGGGACCCCGCCAATGAGCAGTTCTTC.

The chain couples TRBV5-1 to TRBJ2-5; 7 bases map to TRBD1. The CDR3 sequence is 16 residues long. The junction had 9 bases not matched to a gene; V was cut back by 0 bases and J by 4 bases. The germline gives CDR1 SGHRS, CDR2 YFSETQ. CDR3 sequence: CASSLDGRGQGETQYF. The CDR3 nucleotides read TGCGCCAGCAGCTTGGATGGAAGGGGGCAGGGAGAGACCCAGTACTTC.

The chain links TRBV15 to TRBJ1-5; D is perhaps TRBD1 (5 bases). The germline V gene has CDR1 LNHNV and CDR2 YYDKDF (reference sequence). Deletions cut 3 bases from V and 11 bases from J, with 11 bases between. CDR3 size: 12 residues. In nucleotides, the CDR3 is TGTGCCACCAGCAGGTCCGAGGGGACCCAGCATTTT. It codes for CATSRSEGTQHF.

The chain uses TRBV11-2 and TRBJ2-1; maybe TRBD1 (5 bases). The germline V gene encodes CDR1 SGHAT and CDR2 FQNNGV. The CDR3 is 11 amino acids. V shed 5 bases and J shed 8 bases, with 7 bases lying between them. CDR3 in amino acids: CASSPGYEQFF. DNA for the CDR3: TGTGCCAGCAGCCCAGGGTATGAGCAGTTCTTC.

The chain uses TRBV4-2 and TRBJ2-3, with 12 positions matching TRBD2. The V gene's germline CDR1 is LGHNA and CDR2 YNFKEQ. Unmatched junction bases numbered 13, after V lost 2 bases and J lost 4 bases. This CDR3 contains 19 residues. Here the CDR3 reads CASSQQLAGGVGSPDTQYF. Here the CDR3 DNA reads TGTGCCAGCAGCCAACAACTAGCGGGAGGAGTGGGCAGCCCAGATACGCAGTATTTT.

The chain employs TRBV4-1 and TRBJ2-2; no firm D call. This CDR3 comprises 19 residues. Germline CDR1 MGHRA, CDR2 YSYEKL. V was trimmed by 2 bases and J by 3 bases, leaving 22 bases between them. Here the CDR3 DNA reads TGCGCCAGCAGCCAACAGGATATCGTGGGCCTCCAATACACCGGGGAGCTGTTTTTT. Translation: CASSQQDIVGLQYTGELFF.

J is TRBJ1-1 and V is TRBV29-1, with D possibly being TRBD1 (5 bases). CDR1 is SQVTM, CDR2 ANQGSEA, per germline. This CDR3 comprises 13 residues. V was clipped by 2 bases and J by 1 base, with 8 bases between them. The CDR3 region is CSVELGGNTEAFF. The CDR3 DNA sequence: TGCAGCGTTGAACTCGGGGGGAACACTGAAGCTTTCTTT.

The V gene is TRBV7-2, the J gene TRBJ1-1; TRBD1 matches 7 bases. CDR3 length: 12 amino acids. J gave up 10 bases and V 5 bases, and 7 bases lay outside the gene matches. Germline V CDR1 and CDR2: SGHTA, FQGNSA. CDR3 nucleotide sequence: TGTGCCAGCAGCGTATATTCAGGGGGAGCTTTCTTT. It encodes CASSVYSGGAFF.

The chain recombines TRBV21-1 with TRBJ1-2; no check of the table's D call, TRBD1, against the DNA was made. TRBV21-1 is a documented pseudogene. The CDR3 is 16 amino acids. CDR3 DNA sequence: TGTGCCAGCGGTGCGGCCCGCGACAGGGAACACTATGGCTACACCTTC. This translates into CASGAARDREHYGYTF.

There are a few counts of this clone. The V and J genes are TRBV13 and TRBJ2-5; D gene unclear. V gave up 3 bases and J gave up 2 bases, with 10 bases separating them. This CDR3 is 14 amino acids long. Germline V lookup: CDR1 PRHDT, CDR2 FYEKMQ (reference sequence). CDR3 loop: CASSFSSRQETQYF. The DNA of the CDR3 is TGTGCCAGCAGCTTTTCGTCGAGACAAGAGACCCAGTACTTC.

This clone was seen a handful of times. The chain is built from TRBV15 and TRBJ1-1; D gene unclear. V was clipped by 0 bases and J by 3 bases, with 8 bases between them. Per the germline V gene, CDR1 is LNHNV and CDR2 is YYDKDF (reference sequence). CDR3 length equals 14 residues. The CDR3 protein is CATSRDPTDTEAFF. The CDR3 DNA reads TGTGCCACCAGCAGAGATCCCACGGACACTGAAGCTTTCTTT.

On this clone itself: Relative to the germline gene, one junction end is altered; a read error may explain this. The rearrangement joins TRBV30 to TRBJ2-5; TRBD1 matches at 9 bases. This CDR3 spans 11 amino acids. Germline V gene lookup returns CDR1 GTSNPN and CDR2 SVGIG (reference sequence). CDR3 protein: CAWSPGQGQDF. For the CDR3, the DNA is TGTGCCTGGAGCCCCGGACAGGGGCAAGACTTC.

This sequence joins TRBV6-6 and TRBJ1-4; unclear D gene. CDR3 length equals 12 residues. V lost 3 bases to trimming and J lost 6 bases, with 5 bases between them. Germline assignment: CDR1 MNHNY and CDR2 SVGAGI (reference sequence). The CDR3 region has the DNA TGTGCCAGCAGTTATACTCATGAAAAACTGTTTTTT. This encodes CASSYTHEKLFF.

The CDR3 DNA sequence: TGTGCCAGCAGCTTGGCCGGACAGGGGGCTTGGGAGCAGTTCTTC. Its translation: CASSLAGQGAWEQFF. V is TRBV5-4 and J is TRBJ2-1, with 11 bases identical to TRBD1. V lost 0 bases and J lost 10; bases outside the gene matches: 6. Germline CDR1 reads SGHNT; CDR2 reads YYREEE (reference sequence). This CDR3 has 15 amino acids. The full variable domain, its missing parts supplied by reference TRBV5-4 and TRBJ2-1, is ETGVTQSPTHLIKTRGQQVTLRCSSQSGHNTVSWYQQALGQGPQFIFQYYREEENGRGNFPPRFSGLQFPNYSSELNVNALELDDSALYLCASSLAGQGAWEQFFGPGTRLTVL.

The V call is TRBV7-9, the J call TRBJ2-6; TRBD2 is a possible D gene (5 bases). CDR3 length equals 13 residues. Germline V lookup: CDR1 SEHNR, CDR2 FQNEAQ (reference sequence). V lost 3 bases to trimming and J lost 8 bases, with 8 bases between them. CDR3 region: CASSFRGTNVLTF. In DNA, the CDR3 is TGTGCCAGCAGCTTTCGGGGAACCAACGTCCTGACTTTC.

The gene calls are TRBV13 and TRBJ1-2; 11 bases align to TRBD1. V lost 5 bases to trimming and J lost 4 bases; unmatched junction nucleotides: 3. CDR1 and CDR2 from the germline V gene are PRHDT and FYEKMQ (reference sequence). The CDR3 totals 14 residues. CDR3 sequence (DNA): TGTGCCAGCAGCGCCGGACAGGGGGCCTATGGCTACACCTTC. It specifies CASSAGQGAYGYTF.

In its sample, this clone was seen a few times. The chain employs TRBV9 and TRBJ2-1, with TRBD2 matching 15 bases. The CDR3 loop spans 15 amino acids. The germline gives CDR1 SGDLS, CDR2 YYNGEE. Germline trimming cut 3 bases from V and 7 bases from J; bases unmatched to any gene: 2. CDR3: CASSAGTSGGNEQFF. Here the CDR3 DNA reads TGTGCCAGCAGCGCCGGGACTAGCGGGGGGAATGAGCAGTTCTTC.

The rearrangement uses TRBV27 and TRBJ2-1, with 7 bases that match TRBD2. V gave up 6 bases and J gave up 5 bases; unmatched junction bases: 7. Germline CDR1 reads MNHEY; CDR2 reads SMNVEV (reference sequence). This CDR3 is built from 14 residues. This CDR3 is CASRPLLADNEQFF. As DNA, the CDR3 is TGTGCCAGCAGACCCCTCCTAGCGGACAATGAGCAGTTCTTC.